The 5 T cell receptor beta chains reported below all come from one sample, sequenced in a study. MiXCR, run by TCRdb on the RT-PCR reads, gives a single entry per CDR3 protein. The table lists about 700,000 distinct CDR3 sequences, approximately 15% of them singletons. The sample was memory CD4+ T cells from blood. These receptors were collected from a female donor in good health, serving as a healthy control.

The rearrangement links TRBV20-1 to TRBJ2-1; TRBD2 agrees at 14 bases. The CDR3 loop spans 13 amino acids. With 5 bases clipped from V and 15 bases from J, the junction kept 9 bases outside the gene matches. CDR1 and CDR2 from the germline V gene are DFQATT and SNEGSKA (reference sequence). CDR3 protein: CSAWTSGRSVGFF. In DNA, the CDR3 is TGCAGTGCTTGGACTAGCGGGAGGAGTGTAGGGTTCTTC.

The V and J genes are TRBV7-9 and TRBJ2-4, with 7 bases that match TRBD1. The V gene's germline CDR1 is SEHNR and CDR2 FQNEAQ (reference sequence). V dropped 4 bases and J dropped 0; count of bases not matched to a gene: 6. The CDR3 covers 16 residues. The CDR3 is CASSSTGTLAKNIQYF. As DNA, the CDR3 is TGTGCCAGCAGCTCGACAGGGACCTTAGCCAAAAACATTCAGTACTTC.

This chain joins TRBV7-2 and TRBJ1-4; D gene ambiguous. Germline CDR1 reads SGHTA; CDR2 reads FQGNSA. The CDR3 loop spans 15 amino acids. Between the trimmed V and J ends, which lost 5 bases and 7 bases, there was a span of 17 bases. CDR3 sequence (DNA): TGTGCCAGCAGCCGTACCGGGTCTTCAGCTGAAAAACTGTTTTTT. Its protein product is CASSRTGSSAEKLFF.

V and J are TRBV5-1 and TRBJ1-2; perhaps TRBD1 as D (6 bases). Trimming pared 4 bases from V and 7 bases from J, leaving 11 bases between. This CDR3 has 12 amino acids. Germline V gene data show CDR1 as SGHRS and CDR2 as YFSETQ. This CDR3 is CASSPGQTGYTF. CDR3 in DNA: TGCGCCAGCAGCCCGGGACAAACTGGCTACACCTTC. Filled out from reference TRBV5-1 and TRBJ1-2, the complete variable domain reads KAGVTQTPRYLIKTRGQQVTLSCSPISGHRSVSWYQQTPGQGLQFLFEYFSETQRNKGNFPGRFSGRQFSNSRSEMNVSTLELGDSALYLCASSPGQTGYTFGSGTRLTVV.

The V gene is TRBV5-6, the J gene TRBJ1-1, with D unclear. V was trimmed by 4 bases and J by 0 bases, leaving 13 bases between them. The germline gives CDR1 SGHDT, CDR2 YYEEEE. This CDR3 comprises 15 residues. DNA for the CDR3: TGTGCCAGCAGCCGGGCGGGCAAACTGAACACTGAAGCTTTCTTT. It encodes CASSRAGKLNTEAFF.